The 18 T cell receptor beta chains below come from one sample, sequenced in a study of cytotoxic CD8 clonotypes in ibrutinib-treated CLL. TCRdb's table, derived via immunoSEQ multiplex PCR, lists solely in-frame clones and lacks some. The sample yields approximately 80,000 clones, around 84% seen once. The material was PBMCs, obtained before ibrutinib treatment. The receptor source for this set is a human donor with chronic lymphocytic leukemia.

The V call is TRBV7-2, the J call TRBJ2-5; 10 bases line up with TRBD2. Per the germline V gene, CDR1 is SGHTA and CDR2 is FQGNSA. Trimming cost V 5 bases and J 1 base; bases outside gene matches: 4. The CDR3 spans 15 residues. CDR3 DNA sequence: TGTGCCAGCAGCGTACGACTAGCGGGCCAAGAGACCCAGTACTTC. Translated: CASSVRLAGQETQYF.

V gene TRBV5-1 combines with J gene TRBJ1-2, with D possibly matching TRBD1 (5 bases). Trimming removed 0 bases at V and 5 bases at J, with 11 bases between. Germline lookup yields CDR1 SGHRS and CDR2 YFSETQ. The CDR3 covers 14 residues. CDR3 nucleotides: TGCGCCAGCAGCTTGGATGGGGCTGGTTATGGCTACACCTTC. Its protein product is CASSLDGAGYGYTF.

This clone was counted between two and nine times. J is TRBJ2-1 and V is TRBV6-5; 9 nucleotides match TRBD1. With 6 bases clipped from V and 6 bases from J, the junction kept 9 bases outside the gene matches. CDR3 size: 15 residues. The germline V gene has CDR1 MNHEY and CDR2 SVGAGI. CDR3 region: CASRKRQGEGNEQFF. DNA of the CDR3: TGTGCCAGCAGAAAGAGACAGGGGGAAGGCAATGAGCAGTTCTTC.

The chain couples TRBV19 to TRBJ1-2; D is uncertain. From germline, CDR1 is LNHDA and CDR2 SQIVND (reference sequence). The CDR3 has 13 residues. V gave up 2 bases and J gave up 4 bases, with 8 bases separating them. CDR3 protein: CASSILFSYGYTF. In DNA, the CDR3 is TGTGCCAGTAGTATATTGTTTAGCTATGGCTACACCTTC.

This chain joins TRBV27 and TRBJ2-7; D might be TRBD1 or TRBD2, each matching 5 bases. In germline, CDR1 is MNHEY, CDR2 SMNVEV (reference sequence). V shed 7 bases and J shed 4 bases, with 14 bases lying between them. The CDR3 runs 13 residues. CDR3 bases: TGTGCCAGCACCCTGGCCGGGGCGTACGAGCAGTACTTC. It yields the protein CASTLAGAYEQYF.

The gene calls are TRBV2 and TRBJ2-7; D not resolved. Per the germline V gene, CDR1 is SNHLY and CDR2 is FYNNEI. The CDR3 consists of 13 residues. V was clipped by 10 bases and J by 0 bases, with 13 bases between them. CDR3 DNA: TGTGCCACCGCATCCACAGTCTCCTACGAGCAGTACTTC. This gives the protein CATASTVSYEQYF.

The chain uses TRBV5-1 and TRBJ2-7; possibly TRBD2 for D (5 bases). V was clipped by 4 bases and J by 4 bases, with 15 bases between them. Germline-derived CDR1 and CDR2 are SGHRS and YFSETQ. This CDR3 spans 14 amino acids. The CDR3 bases are TGCGCCAGCAGCGGGAGAGTGGCACCTTACGAGCAGTACTTC. Protein: CASSGRVAPYEQYF.

The gene calls are TRBV2 and TRBJ2-1; possibly TRBD2 for D (6 bases). The CDR3 extends over 13 amino acids. The V gene's germline CDR1 is SNHLY and CDR2 FYNNEI. Trimming took 7 bases from V and 15 from J, leaving 22 bases between them. As DNA, the CDR3 is TGTGCCAGCACTGTTAAAGGGGTCGCGGGGTGGTTCTTC. It encodes CASTVKGVAGWFF.

This sequence joins TRBV15 and TRBJ1-5; 10 bases are a match to TRBD1. Trimming cost V 1 base and J 2 bases; bases outside gene matches: 14. The length of the CDR3 is 20 residues. Germline V gene sequence: CDR1 LNHNV, CDR2 YYDKDF (reference sequence). In DNA, the CDR3 is TGTGCCACCAGCAGAGTCACCGGGACAGGGGTTTTTATCGGCAATCAGCCCCAGCATTTT. It encodes CATSRVTGTGVFIGNQPQHF.

The V and J genes are TRBV11-2 and TRBJ2-1, with 9 positions matching TRBD1. Germline CDR1 SGHAT, CDR2 FQNNGV. There are 15 residues in the CDR3. The V segment lost 3 bases and the J segment 8 bases; nucleotides outside the gene matches: 8. This chain's CDR3 is CASSFRDREWYEQFF. The CDR3 DNA follows: TGTGCCAGCAGCTTCCGGGACAGGGAATGGTATGAGCAGTTCTTC.

V usage is TRBV7-2 and J usage is TRBJ2-1; 11 bases map to TRBD1. Germline CDR1 SGHTA, CDR2 FQGNSA. The CDR3 contains 19 residues. The J segment lost 3 bases and the V segment lost 4 bases, leaving 14 bases of the junction unmatched. The CDR3 reads CASSSLPSAGTGGYNEQFF. CDR3 bases: TGTGCCAGCAGCTCGCTACCCTCAGCCGGGACAGGGGGCTACAATGAGCAGTTCTTC.

The chain couples TRBV19 to TRBJ1-2, with TRBD1 identical over 10 bases. The junction had 9 bases not matched to a gene; V was cut back by 7 bases and J by 7 bases. There are 14 residues in the CDR3. Germline values: CDR1 LNHDA, CDR2 SQIVND (reference sequence). The CDR3 is CASTPRQGARGYTF. CDR3 nucleotide sequence: TGTGCCAGTACCCCTCGACAGGGGGCCCGTGGCTACACCTTC.

V gene TRBV27 combines with J gene TRBJ2-7; 13 bases fit TRBD2. In germline, CDR1 is MNHEY, CDR2 SMNVEV (reference sequence). The CDR3 extends over 17 amino acids. V was pared by 3 bases and J by 2 bases, with 7 bases of the junction left unmatched. The CDR3 DNA follows: TGTGCCAGCAGTTTTGACGGACTAGCGGGAGCTACCTACGAGCAGTACTTC. Protein product: CASSFDGLAGATYEQYF.

The chain combines TRBV7-9 with TRBJ2-2, with D unresolved. The germline gives CDR1 SEHNR, CDR2 FQNEAQ (reference sequence). V gave up 1 base and J gave up 5 bases, with 8 bases separating them. The CDR3 totals 14 residues. CDR3 loop: CASSLGPETGELFF. In DNA form, the CDR3 reads TGTGCCAGCAGCTTAGGGCCGGAGACCGGGGAGCTGTTTTTT.

In this sample, this clone turned up once. The chain links TRBV19 to TRBJ2-3; D call uncertain. Germline CDR1 LNHDA, CDR2 SQIVND (reference sequence). This CDR3 contains 14 residues. The V gene lost 4 bases and the J gene lost 4 bases, with 12 bases spanning the gap. The chain's CDR3 is CASSTSVRPDTQYF. The CDR3 DNA reads TGTGCCAGTAGTACGTCCGTTCGGCCAGATACGCAGTATTTT.

The V call is TRBV5-1, the J call TRBJ2-7, with 9 nucleotides matching TRBD2. The CDR3 runs 18 residues. V shed 0 bases, J shed 1 base, and the junction held 11 bases outside the gene matches. The germline gives CDR1 SGHRS, CDR2 YFSETQ. CDR3 in amino acids: CASSLGAGGPLPSYEQYF. The CDR3 DNA follows: TGCGCCAGCAGCTTGGGAGCGGGAGGCCCGCTACCGTCCTACGAGCAGTACTTC. Variable domain in full (rest from reference TRBV5-1 and TRBJ2-7): KAGVTQTPRYLIKTRGQQVTLSCSPISGHRSVSWYQQTPGQGLQFLFEYFSETQRNKGNFPGRFSGRQFSNSRSEMNVSTLELGDSALYLCASSLGAGGPLPSYEQYFGPGTRLTVT.

The chain joins TRBV11-2 to TRBJ2-3; no firm D call. Germline V gene lookup returns CDR1 SGHAT and CDR2 FQNNGV. The V end was cut by 5 bases, the J end by 1 base, with 13 bases between. The CDR3 is 15 amino acids. As DNA, the CDR3 is TGTGCCAGCAGCCCCGTCCAGGCCGGCACAGATACGCAGTATTTT. It yields the protein CASSPVQAGTDTQYF. The complete variable domain, with remaining parts taken from reference TRBV11-2 and TRBJ2-3, reads EAGVAQSPRYKIIEKRQSVAFWCNPISGHATLYWYQQILGQGPKLLIQFQNNGVVDDSQLPKDRFSAERLKGVDSTLKIQPAKLEDSAVYLCASSPVQAGTDTQYFGPGTRLTVL.

This clone was seen a few times. The J gene is TRBJ2-6, the V gene TRBV19; D remains unclear. The CDR3 covers 16 residues. V lost 1 base, J lost 0 bases, and 7 bases lay in between. CDR1 is LNHDA, CDR2 SQIVND, per germline (reference sequence). The CDR3 DNA is TGTGCCAGTAGTATAGGAGACAACTCTGGGGCCAACGTCCTGACTTTC. Translated, it gives CASSIGDNSGANVLTF.